This T cell receptor beta chain was recorded in a study of OX40 agonist ivuxolimab in advanced cancers. Broadly, across the study: The costimulatory receptor OX40 (CD134) was targeted by ivuxolimab, a fully human IgG2 agonistic monoclonal antibody. Three dose-escalation patients achieved partial responses, one with hepatocellular carcinoma and two with cutaneous melanoma. Intravenous ivuxolimab was administered to patients every 2 weeks at six dose levels: 0.01, 0.1, 0.3, 1.5, 3 and 10 mg/kg. The purpose of peripheral TCRbeta sequencing was to test whether ivuxolimab changed TCR sequence diversity and led to clonal T-cell expansion. The paper reports the monotherapy dose-escalation portion (N of about 54 patients) of the phase I ivuxolimab trial. Prior anti-PD-1, anti-PD-L1 or anti-CTLA-4 therapy was permitted, and approximately 40% of dose-escalation patients had received checkpoint inhibitors. Of the roughly 52 dose-escalation patients, hepatocellular carcinoma was present in some 19, melanoma in roughly 15, renal cell carcinoma in 9 and head and neck cancer in 9. In the dose-escalation cohort, roughly four fifths of patients were male, and the mean age was roughly 60 years, with a range of about 23 to 90.

According to the germline V gene (reference sequence), CDR1 reads LNHDA and CDR2 reads SQIVND. Reading from cysteine to phenylalanine, the CDR3 counts 14 amino acids. Kept here is only the CDR3 DNA, which spans 42 bases and is read in frame from base 1. Patients with a history of autoimmune disease or receiving systemic immunosuppression were excluded from the trial. Peripheral blood for TCR sequencing was drawn from every dose cohort at baseline, at cycle 4 day 1 and at cycle 7 day 1. The samples were drawn from a first-in-human, open-label, multicenter phase I dose-escalation trial of ivuxolimab. Adults with locally advanced or metastatic melanoma, renal cell carcinoma, hepatocellular carcinoma or head and neck squamous cell carcinoma were enrolled in the trial. CD4+ and CD8+ T cells were sorted separately from peripheral blood before TCR sequencing. Study-wide conclusions, independent of this receptor: In the 0.1-3.0 mg/kg groups, partial responders had among the lowest normalized peripheral clonal expansion, particularly in CD8+ T cells. At doses of 0.1 to 3.0 mg/kg, clonal expansion of both CD4+ and CD8+ blood T cells was observed from baseline to week 6. After ivuxolimab, CD8+ T cells had more expanded clones than CD4+ T cells on average. The antigen specificity of the peripheral T cells that underwent clonal expansion was not determined. Low levels of normalized T-cell clonal expansion were also seen in some patients who did not respond.

Worth noting for this clone: Its antigen specificity is not known. Its ends do not fully match the called genes, so a read error is possible.

Genomic DNA was isolated from the sorted cells so that the TCRbeta CDR3 region could be sequenced. The immunoSEQ Assay was used to sequence the TCRbeta CDR3 regions. TCRdb limited this immuneACCESS table to in-frame rearrangements with V and J called. A share of clones is missing; checked studies link under half to unresolved V genes, and the rest is unexplained. The sample table holds some 65,000 clones, of which roughly 81% were seen once. 1.6% of the sample is in the top ten clones. The chain joins TRBV19 to TRBJ2-3, and possibly TRBD2, on 5 matching bases. This clonotype was sampled from an adult with an advanced solid tumor such as melanoma, head and neck, liver or kidney cancer. Sample: CD4+ or CD8+ T cells sorted from blood, taken in a trial of the OX40 agonist ivuxolimab. The CDR3 region reads CASSIGRSTDTQYF. The DNA reads as follows: TGTGCCAGTAGCATAGGGAGAAGCACAGATACGCAGTATTTT. The full variable domain, completed from the reference TRBV19 and TRBJ2-3 proteins outside the CDR3, reads DGGITQSPKYLFRKEGQNVTLSCEQNLNHDAMYWYRQDPGQGLRLIYYSQIVNDFQKGDIAEGYSVSREKKESFPLTVTSAQKNPTAFYLCASSIGRSTDTQYFGPGTRLTVL.